The 21 T cell receptor beta chains given below trace back to one sample, sequenced in a study of T-cell memory formation after mild COVID-19 (dated by TCRdb to the early 2020s). Library preparation employed 5' RACE. Sequencing was carried out with an Illumina NovaSeq 6000. In TCRdb, the public reads were trimmed at Q25 with fastp and aligned with MiXCR, with productive beta chains retained. Entries are consolidated by CDR3 protein sequence, retaining the most common genes and DNA. The sample table contains tens of thousands of distinct CDR3 sequences; only one count was recorded for about a tenth of them. The top ten clones comprise about 11% of the sample. The sequenced material came from PBMCs or a T cell subset sorted from them (not recorded which). The receptors here all came from an adult woman who had mild COVID-19 (a few samples of this study predate the infection). The sample titles of this study are shuffled in the database, so cell type and time point are left out; the donor was told from shared clones.

This clonotype has more than one count but fewer than ten. V is TRBV6-5 and J is TRBJ2-7, with D possibly being TRBD1 (7 bases). Per the germline V gene, CDR1 is MNHEY and CDR2 is SVGAGI. Trimming cost V 8 bases and J 6 bases, with 20 bases left between them. CDR3 length equals 14 residues. CDR3 DNA sequence: TGTGCCAGCGGTACGGAGGGGGCGCTGGGCGAGCAGTACTTC. Translated, it gives CASGTEGALGEQYF.

J is TRBJ2-2 and V is TRBV24-1; weak D call: TRBD1 (5 bases). V was clipped by 4 bases and J by 1 base, with 12 bases between them. This CDR3 has 16 residues. CDR1 and CDR2 from the germline V gene are KGHDR and SFDVKD. The CDR3 region is CATSDPGSQNTGELFF. The CDR3 nucleotides are TGTGCCACCAGTGACCCAGGGTCCCAGAACACCGGGGAGCTGTTTTTT.

This clonotype was detected only a few times. V is TRBV18 and J is TRBJ1-6, with 8 bases fitting TRBD1. CDR1 and CDR2 (germline): KGHSH, LQKENI. There are 15 residues in the CDR3. Losses at the gene ends were 8 bases for V and 10 bases for J; bases not matched to a gene: 13. Here the CDR3 reads CASPERDRISSPLHF. CDR3 nucleotide sequence: TGTGCCAGCCCTGAAAGGGACAGGATATCGTCACCCCTCCACTTT.

This clonotype was counted between two and nine times. The V call is TRBV20-1, the J call TRBJ2-5, with unresolved D. The V gene lost 0 bases and the J gene lost 5 bases, with 10 bases spanning the gap. This CDR3 is 13 amino acids long. Germline V CDR1 and CDR2: DFQATT, SNEGSKA (reference sequence). The CDR3 nucleotides read TGCAGTGCTAGAGACCCAGGTTGGGAGACCCAGTACTTC. It yields the protein CSARDPGWETQYF.

The genes are TRBV11-2 and TRBJ1-2; possible D gene TRBD1, 6 bases. The length of the CDR3 is 17 residues. The germline V gene has CDR1 SGHAT and CDR2 FQNNGV. V lost 3 bases to trimming and J lost 1 base, with 18 bases between them. The CDR3 DNA follows: TGTGCCAGCAGCTTGCTTCATACCGGGACACTTAACTATGGCTACACCTTC. Amino acids: CASSLLHTGTLNYGYTF.

This clonotype is categorized as medium-sized. The V and J genes are TRBV6-6 and TRBJ2-1; D is ambiguous. Germline CDR1 is MNHNY and CDR2 is SVGAGI (reference sequence). This CDR3 has 15 residues. V lost 2 bases, J lost 0 bases, and 8 bases lay in between. In nucleotides, the CDR3 is TGTGCCAGCAGTTACGAGGCGAGCTCCTACAATGAGCAGTTCTTC. Protein: CASSYEASSYNEQFF.

The rearrangement uses TRBV10-3 and TRBJ2-7, with 8 bases matching TRBD2. CDR1 ENHRY and CDR2 SYGVKD come from the germline V gene. V lost 6 bases and J lost 2; bases outside the gene matches: 6. This CDR3 comprises 14 residues. CDR3 in DNA: TGTGCCATCAGCGCCGAGGGACTAGCCTACGAGCAGTACGTC. It yields the protein CAISAEGLAYEQYV.

Many counts were recorded for this clonotype. J is TRBJ1-3 and V is TRBV20-1; no clear D gene. CDR3 length: 12 amino acids. V was pared by 4 bases and J by 7 bases, with 11 bases between. Germline loops: CDR1 DFQATT, CDR2 SNEGSKA (reference sequence). The CDR3 bases are TGCAGTGCTATCGCCAGAGGGAACACCATATATTTT. This gives the protein CSAIARGNTIYF.

Only a few counts were recorded for this clonotype. The chain combines TRBV7-9 with TRBJ1-1; D gene uncertain. Trimming took 2 bases from V and 7 from J, leaving 14 bases between them. CDR1 is SEHNR, CDR2 FQNEAQ, per germline (reference sequence). CDR3 size: 14 residues. CDR3 residues: CASSLTRTRSEAFF. The CDR3 nucleotides read TGTGCCAGCAGCTTAACAAGAACCAGAAGTGAAGCTTTCTTT.

The sample holds many counts of this clonotype. The rearrangement uses TRBV7-9 and TRBJ2-3; D is perhaps TRBD1 (5 bases). V lost 1 base, J lost 0 bases, and 5 bases lay in between. Germline V gives CDR1 SEHNR, CDR2 FQNEAQ (reference sequence). This CDR3 has 14 residues. Written as DNA, the CDR3 is TGTGCCAGCAGCTTAGAGGGGAGCACAGATACGCAGTATTTT. It translates to CASSLEGSTDTQYF.

The sample holds many counts of this clonotype. The rearrangement uses TRBV30 and TRBJ2-7, with TRBD2 matching over 8 bases. The CDR3 is made up of 13 amino acids. V was pared by 0 bases and J by 5 bases, with 3 bases of the junction left unmatched. Germline V lookup: CDR1 GTSNPN, CDR2 SVGIG (reference sequence). The DNA for the CDR3 is TGTGCCTGGAGTGTCGGGACTAGGAACGAGCAGTACTTC. It specifies CAWSVGTRNEQYF.

This sequence joins TRBV21-1 and TRBJ2-7. TRBV21-1 is recorded as a pseudogene. The CDR3 loop spans 14 amino acids. The CDR3 nucleotides are TGTGCCAGCAGCGAGCCTATAAAGTCCTACGAGCAGTACTTC. Encoded protein: CASSEPIKSYEQYF.

This clonotype was detected only once. The chain recombines TRBV9 with TRBJ2-5, with 8 positions matching TRBD2. The V gene's germline CDR1 is SGDLS and CDR2 YYNGEE. The CDR3 is 16 amino acids. V dropped 0 bases and J dropped 3; count of bases not matched to a gene: 7. The CDR3 loop reads CASSVGIGRAEETQYF. The CDR3 DNA reads TGTGCCAGCAGCGTAGGGATCGGGAGGGCCGAAGAGACCCAGTACTTC.

A few counts support this clonotype. V is TRBV10-3 and J is TRBJ1-5; 7 positions match TRBD1. Per germline, CDR1 ENHRY and CDR2 SYGVKD. The V gene end was trimmed by 10 bases and the J gene end by 5 bases; junction bases not matched to a gene: 8. The CDR3 runs 13 residues. CDR3 sequence (DNA): TGTGCCACCCGACAGGGACTATATCAGCCCCAGCATTTT. Protein: CATRQGLYQPQHF.

The chain recombines TRBV24-1 with TRBJ2-2; 7 nucleotides align to TRBD1. CDR1 is KGHDR, CDR2 SFDVKD, per germline. The CDR3 loop spans 17 amino acids. With V trimmed by 3 bases and J by 6 bases, 12 bases remained unmatched. The CDR3 here is CATSDTTYRGSAGELFF. The CDR3 DNA reads TGTGCCACCAGTGATACCACCTACAGGGGATCGGCCGGGGAGCTGTTTTTT.

This clonotype was counted only a few times. The CDR3 reads CASSEDRAYEQYF. The CDR3 DNA reads as TGTGCCAGCAGTGAGGACAGGGCCTACGAGCAGTACTTC. The V call is TRBV2, the J call TRBJ2-7; 8 bases map to TRBD1. The V segment lost 3 bases and the J segment 2 bases; nucleotides outside the gene matches: 0. The CDR3 length is 13 residues. Per germline, CDR1 SNHLY and CDR2 FYNNEI.

This clonotype was seen repeatedly, ten times or more. CDR3 loop: CATSDLELAGTDTQYF. The CDR3 DNA reads TGTGCCACCAGTGATTTGGAACTAGCGGGGACAGATACGCAGTATTTT. The chain employs TRBV24-1 and TRBJ2-3; TRBD2 matches 10 bases. V lost 0 bases to trimming and J lost 3 bases; unmatched junction nucleotides: 2. The CDR3 runs to 16 residues. CDR1 KGHDR and CDR2 SFDVKD come from the germline V gene.

The genes are TRBV7-9 and TRBJ2-6; 7 bases align to TRBD2. CDR3 length equals 17 residues. The V gene end was trimmed by 5 bases and the J gene end by 4 bases; junction bases not matched to a gene: 11. Per the germline V gene, CDR1 is SEHNR and CDR2 is FQNEAQ (reference sequence). CDR3 in amino acids: CASSVLTSHPGANVLTF. The CDR3 DNA sequence: TGTGCCAGCAGCGTACTGACTAGCCACCCCGGGGCCAACGTCCTGACTTTC.

This clonotype was counted at least ten times. The chain has TRBV7-3 and TRBJ2-1; 14 nucleotides agree with TRBD2. This CDR3 has 16 residues. The germline gives CDR1 SGHTA, CDR2 FQGTGA. Losses at the gene ends were 4 bases for V and 8 bases for J; bases not matched to a gene: 7. The CDR3 DNA reads as TGTGCCAGCAGCTCGATGACTAGCGGGGGGGCTGATGAGCAGTTCTTC. As protein: CASSSMTSGGADEQFF. The whole variable domain, filled in from reference TRBV7-3 and TRBJ2-1, reads GAGVSQTPSNKVTEKGKYVELRCDPISGHTALYWYRQSLGQGPEFLIYFQGTGAADDSGLPNDRFFAVRPEGSVSTLKIQRTERGDSAVYLCASSSMTSGGADEQFFGPGTRLTVL.

The chain has TRBV4-3 and TRBJ1-1; 7 positions match TRBD1. J gave up 5 bases and V 0 bases, and 6 bases lay outside the gene matches. The CDR3 has 15 residues. Germline V gene data show CDR1 as LGHNA and CDR2 as YSLEER. This CDR3 is CASSQDWQGGTEAFF. CDR3 DNA: TGCGCCAGCAGCCAAGATTGGCAGGGGGGAACTGAAGCTTTCTTT.

This clonotype is judged medium-sized (0.01 to 0.1%). The chain uses TRBV27 and TRBJ2-2; TRBD2 matches 10 bases. The CDR3 extends over 15 amino acids. Germline lookup yields CDR1 MNHEY and CDR2 SMNVEV (reference sequence). With 7 bases clipped from V and 5 bases from J, the junction kept 7 bases outside the gene matches. CDR3 loop: CASKMTSGLTGELFF. The CDR3 DNA reads as TGTGCCAGCAAAATGACTAGCGGGTTAACCGGGGAGCTGTTTTTT.